These 6 T cell receptor beta chains were sequenced from one sample in a study of cytomegalovirus exposure and HLA in healthy donors. Use of 60 Vbeta and 13 Jbeta primers characterized the PCR. Libraries were prepared by immunoSEQ multiplex PCR; TCRdb keeps only in-frame clonotypes and omits some of them. The data contain 90,000 to 110,000 clones, 83% of them singletons. The sequencing input was PBMCs. The receptors here all came from a man between 18 and 29 years old in good health and CMV-seronegative.

This chain links TRBV14 with TRBJ2-7, with TRBD2 as a possible D gene (6 bases). The germline gives CDR1 SGHDN, CDR2 FVKESK. The CDR3 totals 13 residues. V lost 5 bases and J 6 bases, leaving 14 bases between the germline ends. DNA of the CDR3: TGTGCCAGCAGCTGGGGCCAGGGACTCGAGCAGTACTTC. Translated, it gives CASSWGQGLEQYF.

This chain connects TRBV9 to TRBJ2-5, with D possibly matching TRBD2 (6 bases). Trimming removed 2 bases at V and 2 bases at J, with 13 bases between. This CDR3 spans 15 amino acids. Looked up from germline, CDR1 is SGDLS and CDR2 is YYNGEE. The CDR3 reads CASSVGDGTQETQYF. Written as DNA, the CDR3 is TGTGCCAGCAGCGTCGGGGATGGGACTCAAGAGACCCAGTACTTC.

The rearrangement joins TRBV18 to TRBJ2-7; D call uncertain. The CDR3 runs to 13 residues. V dropped 2 bases and J dropped 6 bases, with 11 bases sitting between them. Germline assignment: CDR1 KGHSH and CDR2 LQKENI. In DNA form, the CDR3 reads TGTGCCAGCTCACCAACCTCACAATCCGAGCAGTACTTC. It codes for CASSPTSQSEQYF.

This clone came up once. CDR3 region: CAWLSGSGETQYF. The CDR3 DNA is TGTGCCTGGTTAAGCGGGAGCGGAGAGACCCAGTACTTC. The chain joins TRBV30 to TRBJ2-5; 8 bases map to TRBD2. This CDR3 has 13 amino acids. J was trimmed by 4 bases and V by 5 bases; bases with no gene match: 6. Germline V gene sequence: CDR1 GTSNPN, CDR2 SVGIG (reference sequence).

The V gene is TRBV10-3, the J gene TRBJ2-1; 14 bases map to TRBD2. This CDR3 is 16 amino acids long. CDR1 ENHRY and CDR2 SYGVKD come from the germline V gene. J lost 2 bases, V lost 6 bases, and 3 bases had no gene match. The CDR3, as DNA: TGTGCCATCAGGGGGACTAGCGGGAGAACCTACAATGAGCAGTTCTTC. Amino acid sequence: CAIRGTSGRTYNEQFF.

The V call is TRBV7-9, the J call TRBJ2-5; D unclear. The germline V gene has CDR1 SEHNR and CDR2 FQNEAQ (reference sequence). V was trimmed by 2 bases and J by 1 base, leaving 5 bases between them. The length of the CDR3 is 13 residues. The CDR3 sequence: CASSLLLQETQYF. The CDR3, as DNA: TGTGCCAGCAGCTTATTACTCCAAGAGACCCAGTACTTC.